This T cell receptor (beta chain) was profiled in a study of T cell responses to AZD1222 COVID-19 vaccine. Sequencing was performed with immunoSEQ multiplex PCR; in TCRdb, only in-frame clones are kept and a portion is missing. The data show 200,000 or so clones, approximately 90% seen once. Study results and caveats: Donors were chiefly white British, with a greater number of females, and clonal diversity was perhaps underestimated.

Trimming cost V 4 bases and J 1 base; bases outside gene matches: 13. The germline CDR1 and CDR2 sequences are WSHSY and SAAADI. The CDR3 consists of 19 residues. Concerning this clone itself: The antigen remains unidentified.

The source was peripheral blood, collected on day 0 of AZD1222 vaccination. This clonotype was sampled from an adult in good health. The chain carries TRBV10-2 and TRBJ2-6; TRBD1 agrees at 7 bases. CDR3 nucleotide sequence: TGCGCCAGCAGTGGGACCGGGACAGACAAAGAGTCTGGGGCCAACGTCCTGACTTTC. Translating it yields CASSGTGTDKESGANVLTF.